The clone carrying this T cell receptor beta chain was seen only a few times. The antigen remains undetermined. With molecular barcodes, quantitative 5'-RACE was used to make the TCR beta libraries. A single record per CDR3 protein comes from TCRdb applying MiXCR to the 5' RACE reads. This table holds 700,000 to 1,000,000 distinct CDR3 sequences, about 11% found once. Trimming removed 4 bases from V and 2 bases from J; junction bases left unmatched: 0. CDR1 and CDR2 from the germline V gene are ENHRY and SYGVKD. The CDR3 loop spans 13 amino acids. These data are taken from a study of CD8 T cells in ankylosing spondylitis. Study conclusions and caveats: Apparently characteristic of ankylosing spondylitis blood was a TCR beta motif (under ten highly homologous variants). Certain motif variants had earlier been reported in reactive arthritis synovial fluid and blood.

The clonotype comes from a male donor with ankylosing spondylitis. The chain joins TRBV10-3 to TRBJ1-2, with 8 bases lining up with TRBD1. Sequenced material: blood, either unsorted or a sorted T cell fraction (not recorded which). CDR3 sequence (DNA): TGTGCCATCAGTGGGACAGGGAACTATGGCTACACCTTC. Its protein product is CAISGTGNYGYTF.